This note documents a single TCR beta chain sequence. This entry belongs to a study of CXCR3-negative and CXCR3-positive naive CD8 T cells. UMI-labeled 5' RACE yielded the TRB cDNA libraries. Using the 5' RACE reads, TCRdb records one entry per CDR3 protein without DNA. This repertoire includes around 81,000 distinct CDR3 sequences. There are 17 residues in the CDR3. Germline V gene sequence: CDR1 DFQATT, CDR2 SNEGSKA (reference sequence). The sequence was obtained from a human donor in good health. Some clones in this sample may be carry-over from other donors' samples. This chain joins TRBV20-1 and TRBJ2-3; without DNA, the TCRdb call of TRBD2 cannot be checked. Material: naive CXCR3- CD8+ T cells from blood. Subset meaning: CD45RO-CCR7+CD27+CD95- naive CD8+ T cells lacking CXCR3 (TNR3-). CDR3 amino acids: CSARDLVAAAPRGTQYF.